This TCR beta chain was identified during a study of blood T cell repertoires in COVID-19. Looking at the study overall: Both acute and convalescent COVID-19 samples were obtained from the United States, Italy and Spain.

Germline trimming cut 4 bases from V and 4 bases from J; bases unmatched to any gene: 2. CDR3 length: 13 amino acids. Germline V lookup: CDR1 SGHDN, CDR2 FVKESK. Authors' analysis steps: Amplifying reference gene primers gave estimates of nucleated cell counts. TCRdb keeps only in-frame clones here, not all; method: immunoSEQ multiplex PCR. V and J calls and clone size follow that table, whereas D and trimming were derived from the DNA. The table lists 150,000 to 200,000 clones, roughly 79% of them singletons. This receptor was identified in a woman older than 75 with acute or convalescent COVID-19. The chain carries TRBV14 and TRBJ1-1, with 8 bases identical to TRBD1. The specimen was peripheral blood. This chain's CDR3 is CASSLDRGTEAFF. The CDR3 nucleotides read TGTGCCAGCAGCCTCGACAGGGGCACTGAAGCTTTCTTT.